This T cell receptor beta chain was recorded in a study of spatial heterogeneity in lung cancer. This clonotype appeared many times. Time point specified: sample taken at primary tumor resection. Via MiXCR, TCRdb re-called the 5' RACE reads, giving one row per CDR3 protein. Of approximately 40,000 distinct CDR3 sequences listed, roughly 13% were seen once; the top ten hold 55% to 70%. The receptor's source is a male donor with early-stage non-small cell lung cancer. The specimen comprised PBMCs, sampled at surgery.

CDR3 protein: CSARRSLEQYF. In DNA, the CDR3 is TGCAGTGCTAGGCGGTCGCTCGAGCAGTACTTC. J is TRBJ2-7 and V is TRBV20-1; D remains ambiguous. Trimming removed 3 bases from V and 6 bases from J, with 9 bases in between. The CDR3 is 11 amino acids. Looked up from germline, CDR1 is DFQATT and CDR2 is SNEGSKA (reference sequence).